This T cell receptor (beta chain) was captured in a study of T-cell reconstitution after alpha-beta-depleted transplantation in children. Study outcomes and limitations: Day-60 TCRbeta diversity that was high in some patients was derived from surviving recipient T cells and thymic progenitors.

Unique molecular identifiers were incorporated during preparation of the TCRbeta library. TCRdb reprocessed the PCR reads with MiXCR, giving one entry per CDR3 protein. The top ten hold less than 40% of the sample, which has 610,000 or so distinct CDR3 sequences, over 25% seen once. In this sample, this clonotype turned up a few times. Antigen unknown. The TCR originated in a boy under three years old with Wiskott-Aldrich syndrome, due to receive a stem cell transplant. This specimen consisted of PBMCs, obtained before TCRalphabeta/CD19-depleted stem cell transplant.

CDR3 residues: CASSTGSGVRETQYF. The CDR3 DNA sequence: TGCGCCAGCAGCACCGGTAGCGGGGTCAGGGAGACCCAGTACTTC. The chain combines TRBV5-1 with TRBJ2-5; 8 nucleotides line up with TRBD2. The CDR3 spans 15 residues. Germline CDR1 is SGHRS and CDR2 is YFSETQ. V lost 4 bases and J lost 5; bases outside the gene matches: 10.